Presented here are 7 T cell receptor beta chains from one specimen sequenced in a study of tumor and adjacent non-tumor tissue in lung cancer. TCRbeta libraries were built with three rounds of nested PCR, modified from ARM-PCR. TCRdb reprocessed the multiplex PCR reads via MiXCR and lists one record per CDR3 protein. Of some 200,000 distinct CDR3 sequences listed, about 76% are singletons. RNA was extracted from bulk tissue without any cell sorting. Sequencing was done on a sample of lung tumor tissue. All receptors come from a man between 60 and 70 years old with non-small cell lung cancer.

Of note for this clonotype: Sequence at one end of the junction differs from germline and may be a read error. The V call is TRBV12-5, the J call TRBJ1-1; TRBD1 matches at 8 bases. The CDR3 length is 15 residues. Germline CDR1 is LGHNT and CDR2 is FRNRAP. This CDR3 reads CGSGRPQGGYTEAFF. The CDR3 DNA reads TGTGGTAGTGGCAGACCACAGGGGGGGTACACTGAAGCTTTCTTT.

To note about this clonotype: This sequence may be a read error, since a much larger clone differs from it by one base. This chain uses TRBV5-5 with TRBJ1-1, with D maybe TRBD1 (5 bases). The V end lost 2 bases, the J end lost 7 bases, and 18 bases lay between the germline ends. The CDR3 contains 15 residues. Germline assignment: CDR1 SGHKS and CDR2 YYEKEE (reference sequence). The CDR3 spells CASSLRVPEGIEAFF. For the CDR3, the DNA is TGTGCCAGCAGCTTACGGGTGCCAGAGGGGATTGAAGCTTTCTTT.

Worth noting for this clonotype: This may arise from a read error, as a much more abundant clone is one base away. Likely a read error: the CDR3 ends without its conserved phenylalanine or tryptophan. The rearrangement joins TRBV29-1 to TRBJ2-3, with 10 bases matching TRBD1. The CDR3 covers 15 residues. The germline gives CDR1 SQVTM, CDR2 ANQGSEA. The ends lost 6 bases at V and 0 bases at J; junction bases unmatched: 6. The CDR3 loop is CSVRQGAPSTDTQYC. The CDR3 nucleotides read TGCAGCGTCAGACAGGGGGCGCCTAGCACAGATACGCAGTATTGT.

This clonotype was counted once. A much larger clone lies a single base off, so this may be a read error. This rearrangement joins TRBV6-1 to TRBJ1-1; the match to TRBD1 covers 8 bases. Germline V gene data show CDR1 as MNHNS and CDR2 as SASEGT. CDR3 length: 15 residues. Germline trimming cut 6 bases from V and 1 base from J; bases unmatched to any gene: 7. The chain's CDR3 is CASRIIGTGNTEAFF. CDR3 nucleotide sequence: TGTGCCAGCAGGATAATCGGGACAGGGAACACTGAAGCTTTCTTT.

The chain employs TRBV6-5 and TRBJ2-7, with D maybe TRBD2 (6 bases). With 11 bases removed from V and 2 bases from J, the gap between germline ends came to 10 bases. CDR3 length: 11 amino acids. Germline V CDR1 and CDR2: MNHEY, SVGAGI. The chain's CDR3 is CACGGPYEQYF. For the CDR3, the DNA is TGTGCCTGCGGAGGGCCCTACGAGCAGTACTTC.

A word on this clonotype: At one end, the junction sequence differs from germline, possibly due to a read error. This chain joins TRBV24-1 and TRBJ1-2; D gene uncertain. The CDR3 contains 17 residues. Per germline, CDR1 KGHDR and CDR2 SFDVKD. CDR3 in amino acids: CATCDPEISVFWNGYTF. The CDR3 region has the DNA TGTGCCACCTGTGATCCAGAAATATCGGTATTCTGGAATGGCTACACCTTC.

This clonotype has at least ten counts. This sequence joins TRBV4-3 and TRBJ2-2, with D possibly matching TRBD1 (6 bases). V was clipped by 0 bases and J by 3 bases, with 11 bases between them. The CDR3 loop spans 16 amino acids. Germline assignment: CDR1 LGHNA and CDR2 YSLEER. The CDR3 region is CASSQDVGQHTGELFF. CDR3 nucleotide sequence: TGCGCCAGCAGCCAAGATGTGGGACAACACACCGGGGAGCTGTTTTTT.